What follows is one TCR beta chain and its context. Antigen specificity is unknown. Tumor tissue was taken before any definitive surgery or chemotherapy was given. Only in-frame clones appear in the TCRdb table, and some are missing; sequencing was by immunoSEQ multiplex PCR. The data hold about 2,100 clones, with around three quarters observed a single time. The data stem from a study of high-grade serous ovarian cancer treatment subgroups. About the research overall: Mean per sample: around 14,000 reads, 6,500 to 9,000 unique TCR beta rearrangements. Study-wide results and limits: Spatial context was lost because tumors were sequenced in bulk. TCR relatedness rose with neoantigen level and trended with mutation load. Tumors within one patient showed repertoire similarity of 0.11 to 0.79.

The CDR3 covers 15 residues. Germline V gives CDR1 SGHVS, CDR2 FQNEAQ. Between the trimmed V and J ends, which lost 3 bases and 0 bases, there was a span of 11 bases. The sequence was obtained from a human donor with high-grade serous ovarian cancer. The specimen was tumor tissue. V is TRBV7-8 and J is TRBJ1-1; D uncertain. The CDR3 loop is CASSLDSRLNTEAFF. The CDR3 DNA sequence: TGTGCCAGCAGCTTGGATTCTCGGTTGAACACTGAAGCTTTCTTT.